This T cell receptor beta chain emerged from a study of shared clonotypes between healthy human individuals. Study-level points and caveats: Across a handful of donors, naive CD4 shared roughly 5.1%, naive CD8 more than 3%, memory CD4 2.3%, memory CD8 over 0.3%. The represented genetic and exposure-history diversity was limited by the small number of donors.

About this clone: Its specificity is unknown.

This CDR3 contains 16 residues. V shed 4 bases and J shed 0 bases, with 18 bases lying between them. Germline-derived CDR1 and CDR2 are SQVTM and ANQGSEA. Profiled with immunoSEQ multiplex PCR; TCRdb holds only in-frame clones, not every one. Here the sample spans about 2.3 million clones, 92% being singletons. The sequencing input was naive CD4+ T cells from PBMCs. Indicated subset: CD45RA+ positively selected. This chain connects TRBV29-1 to TRBJ1-1; tentative D call: TRBD1 (5 bases). This clonotype was sampled from a man younger than 35 in good health. Some clones in this sample may be carry-over from other donors' samples. The CDR3 bases are TGCAGCGTTGCAAGGGCGGCAGGGCGGCTGAACACTGAAGCTTTCTTT. It encodes CSVARAAGRLNTEAFF.